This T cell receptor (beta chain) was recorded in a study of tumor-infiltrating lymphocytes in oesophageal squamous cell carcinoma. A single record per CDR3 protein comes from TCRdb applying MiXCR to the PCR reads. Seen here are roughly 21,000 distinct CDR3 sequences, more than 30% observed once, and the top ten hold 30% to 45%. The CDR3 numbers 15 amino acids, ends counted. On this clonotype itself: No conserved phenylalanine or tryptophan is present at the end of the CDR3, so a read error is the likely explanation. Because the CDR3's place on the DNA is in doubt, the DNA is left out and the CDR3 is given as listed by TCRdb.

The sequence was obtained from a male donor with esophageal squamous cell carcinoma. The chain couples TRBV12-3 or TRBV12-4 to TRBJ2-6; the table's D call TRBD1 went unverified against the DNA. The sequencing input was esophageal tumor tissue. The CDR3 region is CASSSSRRYEQYFGA.